This T cell receptor beta chain originates from a study of blood T cell repertoires in COVID-19. Original processing notes: Amplifying reference gene primers gave estimates of nucleated cell counts. Sequenced by immunoSEQ multiplex PCR; TCRdb stores in-frame clones only, minus some. That table is the source of V, J and clone size, and D and trimming were worked out from the DNA. Among approximately 90,000 clones, roughly 86% were seen once, and the ten largest hold approximately 18%. Germline lookup yields CDR1 SGDLS and CDR2 YYNGEE. The CDR3 consists of 15 residues. The V end was cut by 0 bases, the J end by 4 bases, with 14 bases between. This clone was seen more than once but under ten times.

The chain couples TRBV9 to TRBJ2-7; D is possibly TRBD1 (5 bases). Source material: peripheral blood. The clonotype comes from a human donor in a cohort sampled during active COVID-19. As DNA, the CDR3 is TGTGCCAGCAGCGTAGCTGAGGCAGGGAAGTACGAGCAGTACTTC. Protein sequence: CASSVAEAGKYEQYF.